Presented here are 17 T cell receptor beta chains from one specimen sequenced in a study of shared clonotypes between healthy human individuals. Produced via immunoSEQ multiplex PCR; TCRdb's table is partial and in-frame only. The repertoire holds some 2,000,000 clones, with around 95% as singletons. The specimen sequenced was naive CD4+ T cells sorted from blood. Subset meaning: CD45RA+ positively selected. The receptors come from a man between 18 and 35 years old in good health.

V gene TRBV6-4 combines with J gene TRBJ1-1; TRBD1 agrees at 8 bases. Germline trimming cut 6 bases from V and 5 bases from J; bases unmatched to any gene: 8. Germline CDR1 and CDR2: MRHNA and SNTAGT. This CDR3 is built from 14 residues. The CDR3 region has the DNA TGTGCCAGCAGCAAGACAGGGGAGGGAACTGAAGCTTTCTTT. Its translation: CASSKTGEGTEAFF.

V is TRBV19 and J is TRBJ2-7; D may be TRBD2 (5 bases). The germline V gene has CDR1 LNHDA and CDR2 SQIVND (reference sequence). V was pared by 0 bases and J by 3 bases, with 15 bases between. The CDR3 has 16 amino acids. The CDR3 sequence: CASSIDWAVGSYEQYF. The CDR3 DNA sequence: TGTGCCAGTAGTATAGATTGGGCCGTGGGGAGCTACGAGCAGTACTTC.

The chain recombines TRBV7-9 with TRBJ1-6; the D is unclear. Trimming removed 5 bases from V and 8 bases from J, with 19 bases in between. This CDR3 contains 16 residues. The V gene's germline CDR1 is SEHNR and CDR2 FQNEAQ (reference sequence). CDR3 nucleotide sequence: TGTGCCAGCAGCCCCGGGCCGTCGATTTTGGATTCACCCCTCCACTTT. Residues: CASSPGPSILDSPLHF.

V is TRBV30 and J is TRBJ2-2, with no clear D. CDR1 GTSNPN and CDR2 SVGIG come from the germline V gene (reference sequence). V was pared by 2 bases and J by 2 bases, with 6 bases between. The CDR3 spans 13 residues. Written as DNA, the CDR3 is TGTGCCTGGAGTCTAAGAAACACCGGGGAGCTGTTTTTT. This encodes CAWSLRNTGELFF.

Concerning this clone itself: Other DNA sequences within the sample encode an identical CDR3. The chain couples TRBV5-1 to TRBJ2-3, with TRBD2 identical over 13 bases. V shed 3 bases, J shed 2 bases, and the junction held 3 bases outside the gene matches. CDR1 SGHRS and CDR2 YFSETQ come from the germline V gene. The CDR3 extends over 16 amino acids. This CDR3 reads CASSWGTSGATDTQYF. As DNA, the CDR3 is TGCGCCAGCAGCTGGGGGACTAGCGGGGCCACAGATACGCAGTATTTT.

V and J are TRBV10-3 and TRBJ2-1; D tentatively reads TRBD1 or TRBD2 (5 bases each). Trimming took off 6 bases at V and 5 bases at J, with 17 bases between the two ends. The CDR3 length is 15 residues. CDR1 and CDR2 (germline): ENHRY, SYGVKD. The CDR3: CAISEGPGGHNEQFF. The CDR3 nucleotides are TGTGCCATCAGCGAGGGACCAGGAGGCCACAATGAGCAGTTCTTC.

This clone has a single count. The gene calls are TRBV6-1 and TRBJ2-7; TRBD1 agrees at 7 bases. J gave up 3 bases and V 2 bases, and 7 bases lay outside the gene matches. Germline loops: CDR1 MNHNS, CDR2 SASEGT. The CDR3 is 15 amino acids. The CDR3 loop reads CASSEWGQLLYEQYF. CDR3 nucleotide sequence: TGTGCCAGCAGTGAATGGGGACAGTTACTCTACGAGCAGTACTTC.

This rearrangement joins TRBV9 to TRBJ2-1; D is unclear. CDR1 is SGDLS, CDR2 YYNGEE, per germline. This CDR3 is 16 amino acids long. V was pared by 0 bases and J by 4 bases, with 14 bases between. The CDR3, as DNA: TGTGCCAGCAGCGTAGTCGAACCCAATGGGTACAATGAGCAGTTCTTC. Translation: CASSVVEPNGYNEQFF. Full variable domain (outside the CDR3, taken from reference TRBV9 and TRBJ2-1): DSGVTQTPKHLITATGQRVTLRCSPRSGDLSVYWYQQSLDQGLQFLIQYYNGEERAKGNILERFSAQQFPDLHSELNLSSLELGDSALYFCASSVVEPNGYNEQFFGPGTRLTVL.

This chain uses TRBV5-1 with TRBJ2-1, with 7 nucleotides matching TRBD1. Germline V gene sequence: CDR1 SGHRS, CDR2 YFSETQ. The CDR3 has 15 residues. V gave up 2 bases and J gave up 6 bases; unmatched junction bases: 8. CDR3 residues: CASSFSQGVGNEQFF. In DNA form, the CDR3 reads TGCGCCAGCAGCTTTTCCCAGGGGGTCGGCAATGAGCAGTTCTTC. The complete variable domain, with remaining parts taken from reference TRBV5-1 and TRBJ2-1, reads KAGVTQTPRYLIKTRGQQVTLSCSPISGHRSVSWYQQTPGQGLQFLFEYFSETQRNKGNFPGRFSGRQFSNSRSEMNVSTLELGDSALYLCASSFSQGVGNEQFFGPGTRLTVL.

This clone has a single count. Other DNA sequences within the sample encode an identical CDR3. V gene TRBV5-1 combines with J gene TRBJ1-3; maybe TRBD1 (5 bases). The CDR3 sequence is 15 residues long. Germline CDR1 is SGHRS and CDR2 is YFSETQ. Trimming removed 4 bases from V and 0 bases from J, with 11 bases in between. CDR3 DNA sequence: TGCGCCAGCAGCCCGGGACCAAGCTCTGGAAACACCATATATTTT. Encoded protein: CASSPGPSSGNTIYF.

The chain is built from TRBV6-6 and TRBJ2-5; the D is unclear. Germline CDR1 reads MNHNY; CDR2 reads SVGAGI (reference sequence). V was clipped by 7 bases and J by 4 bases, with 13 bases between them. The CDR3 has 13 residues. CDR3 sequence: CASITGLGETQYF. As DNA, the CDR3 is TGTGCCAGCATTACTGGGCTTGGAGAGACCCAGTACTTC.

The genes are TRBV7-2 and TRBJ2-7; no firm D call. The germline CDR1 and CDR2 sequences are SGHTA and FQGNSA. Trimming cost V 1 base and J 5 bases, with 9 bases left between them. This CDR3 region has 13 residues. The CDR3 loop reads CASSLGSTNEQYF. The CDR3 nucleotides read TGTGCCAGCAGCTTAGGCAGTACGAACGAGCAGTACTTC.

This clone was observed once. Other DNA sequences from this sample encode an identical CDR3 as well. The chain combines TRBV6-5 with TRBJ2-5; D gene uncertain. Germline V gives CDR1 MNHEY, CDR2 SVGAGI. Trimming shortened V by 6 bases and J by 5 bases, and 7 bases separated the two germline ends. CDR3 length equals 11 residues. CDR3 sequence: CASSQAETQYF. CDR3 nucleotide sequence: TGTGCCAGCAGCCAGGCGGAGACCCAGTACTTC.

This clone was detected once. The CDR3 is CASSLGTRQETQYF. The DNA for the CDR3 is TGTGCCAGCAGCTTAGGGACAAGACAAGAGACCCAGTACTTC. The chain is built from TRBV7-9 and TRBJ2-5, with D tentatively TRBD1 (5 bases). Germline assignment: CDR1 SEHNR and CDR2 FQNEAQ (reference sequence). The V end was cut by 1 base, the J end by 2 bases, with 8 bases between. The CDR3 is 14 residues long.

The chain is built from TRBV7-9 and TRBJ1-2; a weak D match, TRBD1 (5 bases). This CDR3 is 14 amino acids long. With 2 bases removed from V and 4 bases from J, the gap between germline ends came to 11 bases. Germline CDR1 and CDR2: SEHNR and FQNEAQ (reference sequence). CDR3 coding DNA: TGTGCCAGCAGCTTAAAGGGGTCCCTCTATGGCTACACCTTC. It encodes CASSLKGSLYGYTF.

This clone was detected once. The chain couples TRBV7-2 to TRBJ2-7; D is unclear. The CDR3 covers 11 residues. The V and J ends lost 5 bases and 5 bases respectively, with 7 bases between them. CDR1 is SGHTA and CDR2 is FQGNSA in the germline V gene. The CDR3 region is CASSEVDEQYF. The CDR3 nucleotides read TGTGCCAGCAGCGAGGTCGACGAGCAGTACTTC.

CDR3 sequence reads: CASSLIGGAAADTQYF. DNA of the CDR3: TGTGCCAGCAGCTTAATCGGGGGGGCCGCGGCAGATACGCAGTATTTT. V is TRBV7-2 and J is TRBJ2-3, with 8 nucleotides matching TRBD2. The V and J ends lost 2 bases and 4 bases, in that order; junction bases with no gene match: 8. The germline V gene has CDR1 SGHTA and CDR2 FQGNSA. The CDR3 is 16 residues long. Together with reference TRBV7-2 and TRBJ2-3, the CDR3 gives the full variable domain: GAGVSQSPSNKVTEKGKDVELRCDPISGHTALYWYRQSLGQGLEFLIYFQGNSAPDKSGLPSDRFSAERTGGSVSTLTIQRTQQEDSAVYLCASSLIGGAAADTQYFGPGTRLTVL.